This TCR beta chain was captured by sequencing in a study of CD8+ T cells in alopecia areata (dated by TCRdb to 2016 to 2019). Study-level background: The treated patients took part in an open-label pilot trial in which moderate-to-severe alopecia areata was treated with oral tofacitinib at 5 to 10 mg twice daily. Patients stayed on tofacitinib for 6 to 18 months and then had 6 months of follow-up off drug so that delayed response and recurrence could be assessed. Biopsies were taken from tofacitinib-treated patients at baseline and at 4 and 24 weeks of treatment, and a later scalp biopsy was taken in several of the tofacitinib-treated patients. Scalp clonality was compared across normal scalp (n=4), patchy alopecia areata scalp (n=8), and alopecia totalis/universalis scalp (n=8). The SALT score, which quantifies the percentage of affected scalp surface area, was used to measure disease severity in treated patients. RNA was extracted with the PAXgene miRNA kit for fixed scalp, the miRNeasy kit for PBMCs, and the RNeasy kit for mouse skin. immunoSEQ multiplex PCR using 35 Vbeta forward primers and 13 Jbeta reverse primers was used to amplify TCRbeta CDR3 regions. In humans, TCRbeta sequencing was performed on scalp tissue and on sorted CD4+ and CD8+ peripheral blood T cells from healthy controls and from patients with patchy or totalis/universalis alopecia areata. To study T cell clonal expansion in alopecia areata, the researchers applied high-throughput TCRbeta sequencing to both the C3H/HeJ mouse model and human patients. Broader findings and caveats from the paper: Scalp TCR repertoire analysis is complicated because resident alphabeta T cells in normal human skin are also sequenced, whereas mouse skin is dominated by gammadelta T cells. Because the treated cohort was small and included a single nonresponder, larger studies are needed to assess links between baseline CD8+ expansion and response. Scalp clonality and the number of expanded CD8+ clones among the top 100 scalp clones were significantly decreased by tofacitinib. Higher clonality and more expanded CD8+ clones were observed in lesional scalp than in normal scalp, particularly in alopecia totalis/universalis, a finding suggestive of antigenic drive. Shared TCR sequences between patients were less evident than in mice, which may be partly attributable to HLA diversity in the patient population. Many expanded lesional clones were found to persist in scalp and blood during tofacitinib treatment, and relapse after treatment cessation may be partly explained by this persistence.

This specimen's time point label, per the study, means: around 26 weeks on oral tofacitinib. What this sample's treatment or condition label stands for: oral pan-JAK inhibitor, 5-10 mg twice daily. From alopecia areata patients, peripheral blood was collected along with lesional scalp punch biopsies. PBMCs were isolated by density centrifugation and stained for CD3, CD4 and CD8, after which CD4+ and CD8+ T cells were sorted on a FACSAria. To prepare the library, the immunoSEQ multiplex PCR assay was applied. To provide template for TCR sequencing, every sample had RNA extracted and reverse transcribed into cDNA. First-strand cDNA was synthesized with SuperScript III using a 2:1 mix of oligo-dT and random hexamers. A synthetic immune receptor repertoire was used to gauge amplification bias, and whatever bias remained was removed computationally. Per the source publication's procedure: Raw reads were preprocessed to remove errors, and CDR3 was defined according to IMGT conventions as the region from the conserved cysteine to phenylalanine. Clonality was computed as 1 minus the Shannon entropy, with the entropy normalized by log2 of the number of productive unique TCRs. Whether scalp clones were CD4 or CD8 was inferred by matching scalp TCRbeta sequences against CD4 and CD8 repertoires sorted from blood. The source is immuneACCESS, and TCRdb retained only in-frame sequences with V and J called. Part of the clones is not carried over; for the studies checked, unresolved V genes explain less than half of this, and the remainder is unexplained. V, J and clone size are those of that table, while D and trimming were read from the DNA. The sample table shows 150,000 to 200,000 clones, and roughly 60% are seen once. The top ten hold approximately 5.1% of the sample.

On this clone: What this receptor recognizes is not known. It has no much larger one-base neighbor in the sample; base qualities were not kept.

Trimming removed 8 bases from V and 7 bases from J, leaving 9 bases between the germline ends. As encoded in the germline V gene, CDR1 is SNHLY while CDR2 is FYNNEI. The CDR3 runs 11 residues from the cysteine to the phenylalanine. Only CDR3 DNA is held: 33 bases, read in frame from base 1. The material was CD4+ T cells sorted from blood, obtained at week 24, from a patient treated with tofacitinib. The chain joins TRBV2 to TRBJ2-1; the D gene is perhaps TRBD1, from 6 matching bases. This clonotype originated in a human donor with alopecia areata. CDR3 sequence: CASSQGNEQFF. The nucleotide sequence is TGTGCCAGCTCACAGGGTAATGAGCAGTTCTTC.